This T cell receptor (beta chain) was found in a study of shared clonotypes between healthy human individuals. Using immunoSEQ multiplex PCR, the repertoire was profiled, and TCRdb retains in-frame clones only, with some absent. The sample records approximately 1.1 million clones, about 80% being singletons. The germline gives CDR1 SGHTA, CDR2 FQGNSA. CDR3 length equals 13 residues. Between the trimmed V and J ends, which lost 5 bases and 11 bases, there was a span of 16 bases. This chain joins TRBV7-2 and TRBJ2-1; no firm D call. The TCR sequence derives from a man aged 18-30 years in good health. Some clones in this sample may be carry-over from other donors' samples. Sequences were obtained from memory CD4+ T cells from PBMCs. Subset given: CD45RA-negative fraction. The CDR3 protein is CASSPNGWPKQFF. For the CDR3, the DNA is TGTGCCAGCAGCCCCAACGGGTGGCCCAAGCAGTTCTTC.